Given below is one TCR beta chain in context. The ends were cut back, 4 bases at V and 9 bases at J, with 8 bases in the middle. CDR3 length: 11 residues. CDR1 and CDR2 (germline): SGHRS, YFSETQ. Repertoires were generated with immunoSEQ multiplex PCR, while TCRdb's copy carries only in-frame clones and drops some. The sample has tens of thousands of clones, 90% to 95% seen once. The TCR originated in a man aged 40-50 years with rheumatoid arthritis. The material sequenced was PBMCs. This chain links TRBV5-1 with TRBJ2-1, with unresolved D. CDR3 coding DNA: TGCGCCAGCAGCAGATTGGGTGAGCAGTTCTTC. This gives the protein CASSRLGEQFF.